This T cell receptor beta chain was sequenced for a study of blood T cell repertoires in COVID-19. Study-wide background: Acute-phase and convalescent COVID-19 samples originated in the United States, Italy and Spain.

Enrolled through a virtual design, the participants were between roughly 18 and 100 years of age and came from 24 US areas. Each participant's cohort was designated according to participant-reported clinical history. Here immunoSEQ multiplex PCR was the method, and the copy in TCRdb shows in-frame clones only, minus some. The data contain approximately 490,000 clones, 70% to 90% of them singletons. The CDR3 is 11 residues long. Looked up from germline, CDR1 is SGHDN and CDR2 is FVKESK. Deletions cut 5 bases from V and 11 bases from J, with 12 bases between. This receptor was obtained from a woman in her fifties or sixties who had recovered from COVID-19. The source material was PBMCs or T cells enriched from blood (not recorded which). The gene calls are TRBV14 and TRBJ1-2; D perhaps matches TRBD1 (5 bases). This chain's CDR3 is CASSWGVWYTF. Here the CDR3 DNA reads TGTGCCAGCAGCTGGGGGGTCTGGTACACCTTC.